This T cell receptor (beta chain) derives from a study of blood T cell repertoires in COVID-19. With 1 base clipped from V and 4 bases from J, the junction kept 6 bases outside the gene matches. The CDR3 is 16 residues long. Germline V gene data show CDR1 as MRHNA and CDR2 as SNTAGT. The data were produced by immunoSEQ multiplex PCR, yet TCRdb's version contains in-frame clones alone and is incomplete. The table shows under 300,000 clones, with 81% occurring only once. This clonotype was sampled from a woman aged 55-70 years with active or convalescent COVID-19. The chain links TRBV6-4 to TRBJ1-5; 8 nucleotides agree with TRBD1. The sequenced sample was peripheral blood. The CDR3 protein is CASSDCDRGCNQPQHF. CDR3 in DNA: TGTGCCAGCAGTGACTGTGACAGGGGATGTAATCAGCCCCAGCATTTT.